The T cell receptor (beta chain) under discussion was sequenced for a study of response to subunit inactivated influenza vaccine. A single record per CDR3 protein comes from TCRdb applying MiXCR to the RT-PCR reads. The sample has 400,000 to 650,000 distinct CDR3 sequences, approximately 7.2% seen once; the top ten hold approximately 14%. This clonotype was seen many times. Trimming at V came to 2 bases and at J to 5 bases, leaving 12 bases not matched to a gene. Germline V gene sequence: CDR1 SGHRS, CDR2 YFSETQ. CDR3 length: 16 amino acids. The sequence derives from a man aged 50-75 years who received an inactivated influenza vaccine. The rearrangement uses TRBV5-1 and TRBJ2-5; 7 bases are a match to TRBD2. Sequences were derived from PBMCs from blood, sampled around 2 years after vaccination. In DNA, the CDR3 is TGCGCCAGCAGCTTAACGGGGCCCAGCGGGGTGGAGACCCAGTACTTC. It codes for CASSLTGPSGVETQYF.